The clone carrying this TCR beta chain was detected a few times. The sample belongs to a study of blood T cell repertoires in COVID-19. Profiled with immunoSEQ multiplex PCR; TCRdb holds only in-frame clones, not every one. The sample consists of 100,000 to 150,000 clones, roughly 90% of them appearing once. Germline V lookup: CDR1 SQVTM, CDR2 ANQGSEA. V shed 1 base and J 0 bases; nucleotides not matched to a gene: 5. CDR3 size: 15 residues. The V gene is TRBV29-1, the J gene TRBJ1-2, with 7 nucleotides matching TRBD1. Sequenced material: peripheral blood. This TCR derives from a man aged 45 to 65 with active COVID-19. CDR3 in amino acids: CSVEGGGASNYGYTF. Here the CDR3 DNA reads TGCAGCGTTGAAGGAGGGGGCGCCTCTAACTATGGCTACACCTTC.